These 4 T cell receptor beta chains originate from one sample sequenced in a study of T cells expressing NK-cell markers. Following a re-call of the 5' RACE reads, TCRdb has one entry per CDR3 protein and lacks DNA. This sample's table has hundreds of thousands of distinct CDR3 sequences. Sequencing used blood T cells: a sorted CD56 or NKG2C T cell subset, CD4+ or CD8+ T cells, or bulk PBMC T cells (not recorded which). Receptors originate from a woman between 18 and 70 years old in good health.

The rearrangement uses TRBV11-2 and TRBJ2-5; TCRdb lists TRBD1, though no DNA is available to test this call. Germline CDR1 and CDR2: SGHAT and FQNNGV. The CDR3 totals 16 residues. The CDR3 sequence: CASSLGGVATTETQYF.

The CDR3 reads CASSLPWEGNQPQHF. This chain links TRBV12-3 or TRBV12-4 with TRBJ1-5. The CDR3 consists of 15 residues.

V and J are TRBV20-1 and TRBJ2-3; TCRdb picks TRBD2, but there is no DNA to check that call. The germline CDR1 and CDR2 sequences are DFQATT and SNEGSKA (reference sequence). The CDR3 has 14 amino acids. The CDR3 spells CSAQARLAVYTQYF.

The chain combines TRBV4-1 with TRBJ1-4; the TCRdb call, TRBD1, lacks DNA for checking. Germline loops: CDR1 MGHRA, CDR2 YSYEKL. The CDR3 loop spans 15 amino acids. This CDR3 is CASSRPDRGLEKLFF.